The next 4 T cell receptor beta chains were all read from a single sample in a study of shared clonotypes between healthy human individuals. Sequencing used immunoSEQ multiplex PCR; TCRdb keeps in-frame clones, though not all of them. This sample has 500,000 to 700,000 clones, with around 96% found just once. The naive CD8 population came from CD45RO-negative cells selected for CCR7, without terminally differentiated effector memory CD45RA+ cells. Sequencing used naive CD8+ T cells sorted from blood. The source of these receptors is a woman under 40 in good health.

The V gene is TRBV5-5, the J gene TRBJ1-5; unclear D gene. The length of the CDR3 is 16 residues. V was shortened by 0 bases and J by 6 bases, with 16 bases between the two germline ends. The V gene's germline CDR1 is SGHKS and CDR2 YYEKEE (reference sequence). CDR3 coding DNA: TGTGCCAGCAGCTTGGCCCCCTCCGACACTGGTCAGCCCCAGCATTTT. Its protein is CASSLAPSDTGQPQHF.

On this clone: The same CDR3 can be traced to other DNA sequences in this sample. The chain links TRBV7-8 to TRBJ2-1; D is uncertain. The germline CDR1 and CDR2 sequences are SGHVS and FQNEAQ. The CDR3 has 13 residues. Trimming removed 4 bases at V and 0 bases at J, with 4 bases between. This chain's CDR3 is CASSSSSYNEQFF. CDR3 DNA sequence: TGTGCCAGCAGCTCGAGCTCCTACAATGAGCAGTTCTTC.

The genes are TRBV28 and TRBJ1-2; 7 bases align to TRBD1. The ends lost 2 bases at V and 5 bases at J; junction bases unmatched: 8. This CDR3 region has 15 residues. The germline V gene encodes CDR1 MDHEN and CDR2 SYDVKM. The CDR3 reads CASSLPRTGTYGYTF. CDR3 DNA sequence: TGTGCCAGCAGTTTACCGAGGACAGGAACTTATGGCTACACCTTC.

In nucleotides, the CDR3 is TGTGCCAGCAGTTCGGTATTTAGGGACAGGGGTTTGGGCTACACCTTC. Amino acids: CASSSVFRDRGLGYTF. The rearrangement uses TRBV28 and TRBJ1-2; 10 bases agree with TRBD1. V gave up 4 bases and J gave up 8 bases; unmatched junction bases: 13. Germline V CDR1 and CDR2: MDHEN, SYDVKM. CDR3 size: 16 residues.